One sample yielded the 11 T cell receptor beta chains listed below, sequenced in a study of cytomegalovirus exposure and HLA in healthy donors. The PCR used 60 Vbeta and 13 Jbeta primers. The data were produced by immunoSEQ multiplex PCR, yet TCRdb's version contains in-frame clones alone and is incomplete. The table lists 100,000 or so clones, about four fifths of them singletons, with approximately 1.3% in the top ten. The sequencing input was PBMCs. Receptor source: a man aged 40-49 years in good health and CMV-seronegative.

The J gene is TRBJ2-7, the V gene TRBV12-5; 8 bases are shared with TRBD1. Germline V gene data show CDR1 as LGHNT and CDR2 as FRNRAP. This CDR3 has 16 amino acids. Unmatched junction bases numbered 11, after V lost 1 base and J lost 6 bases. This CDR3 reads CASGLGGQGIRGEQYF. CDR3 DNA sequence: TGTGCTAGTGGTTTGGGTGGACAGGGAATACGCGGCGAGCAGTACTTC.

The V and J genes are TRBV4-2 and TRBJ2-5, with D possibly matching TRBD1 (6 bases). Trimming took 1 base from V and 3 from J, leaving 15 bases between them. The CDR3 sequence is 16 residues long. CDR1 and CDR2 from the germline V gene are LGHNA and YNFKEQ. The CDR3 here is CASSQVKGVREETQYF. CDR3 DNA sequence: TGTGCCAGCAGCCAAGTCAAGGGGGTGAGAGAAGAGACCCAGTACTTC.

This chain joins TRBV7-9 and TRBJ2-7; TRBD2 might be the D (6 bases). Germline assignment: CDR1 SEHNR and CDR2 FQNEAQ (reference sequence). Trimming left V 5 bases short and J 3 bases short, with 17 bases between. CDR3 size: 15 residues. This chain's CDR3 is CASSPRDSGDYEQYF. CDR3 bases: TGTGCCAGCAGCCCCCGGGACTCGGGGGACTACGAGCAGTACTTC.

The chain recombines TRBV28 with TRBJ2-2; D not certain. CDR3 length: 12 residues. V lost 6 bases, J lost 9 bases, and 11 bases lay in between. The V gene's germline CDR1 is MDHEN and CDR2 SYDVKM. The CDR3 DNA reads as TGTGCCAGCAGGTCGACTCCGAGGGAGCTGTTTTTT. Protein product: CASRSTPRELFF.

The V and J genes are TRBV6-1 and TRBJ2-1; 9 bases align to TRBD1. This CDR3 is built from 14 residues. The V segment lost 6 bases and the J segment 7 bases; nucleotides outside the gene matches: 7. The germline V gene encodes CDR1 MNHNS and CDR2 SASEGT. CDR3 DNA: TGTGCCAGCAGCTTGGACAGGGGCAGTAATGAGCAGTTCTTC. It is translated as CASSLDRGSNEQFF.

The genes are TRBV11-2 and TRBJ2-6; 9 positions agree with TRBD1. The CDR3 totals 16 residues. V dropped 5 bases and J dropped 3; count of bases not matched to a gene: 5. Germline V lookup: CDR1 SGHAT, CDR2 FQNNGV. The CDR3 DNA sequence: TGTGCCAGCAGCCTCCGGACAGGGGTTGGGGCCAACGTCCTGACTTTC. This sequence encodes CASSLRTGVGANVLTF.

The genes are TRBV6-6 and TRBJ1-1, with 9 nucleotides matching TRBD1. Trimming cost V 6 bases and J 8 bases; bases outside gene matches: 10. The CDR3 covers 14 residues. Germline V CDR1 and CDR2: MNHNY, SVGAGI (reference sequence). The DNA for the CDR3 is TGTGCCAGCAGGCACAGGGGGCACCTTACCGAAGCTTTCTTT. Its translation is CASRHRGHLTEAFF.

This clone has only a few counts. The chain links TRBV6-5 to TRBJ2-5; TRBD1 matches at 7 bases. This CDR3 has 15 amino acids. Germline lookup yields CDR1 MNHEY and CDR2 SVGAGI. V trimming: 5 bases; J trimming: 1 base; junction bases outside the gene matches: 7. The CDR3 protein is CASSTDRRLQETQYF. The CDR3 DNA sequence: TGTGCCAGCAGTACGGACAGGAGGCTCCAAGAGACCCAGTACTTC.

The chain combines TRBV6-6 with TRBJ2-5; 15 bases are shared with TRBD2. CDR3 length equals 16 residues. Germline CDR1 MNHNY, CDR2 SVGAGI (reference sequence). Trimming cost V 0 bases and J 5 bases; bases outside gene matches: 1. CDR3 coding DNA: TGTGCCAGCAGTTACTCGGGGACTAGCGGGGGGGAGACCCAGTACTTC. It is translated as CASSYSGTSGGETQYF.

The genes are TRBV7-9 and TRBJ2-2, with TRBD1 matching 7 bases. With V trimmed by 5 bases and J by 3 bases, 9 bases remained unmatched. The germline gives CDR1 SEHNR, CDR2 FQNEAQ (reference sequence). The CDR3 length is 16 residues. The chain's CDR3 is CASSHMNRGDTGELFF. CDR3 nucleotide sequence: TGTGCCAGCAGCCACATGAACAGGGGTGACACCGGGGAGCTGTTTTTT.

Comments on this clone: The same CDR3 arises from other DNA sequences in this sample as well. The CDR3 sequence: CASSIGTGSYEQYF. The CDR3 DNA reads TGTGCCAGTAGTATCGGGACAGGGTCCTACGAGCAGTACTTC. This chain connects TRBV19 to TRBJ2-7, with 9 bases that match TRBD1. The CDR3 consists of 14 residues. Trimming cost V 3 bases and J 1 base; bases outside gene matches: 1. Germline V gene data show CDR1 as LNHDA and CDR2 as SQIVND (reference sequence).